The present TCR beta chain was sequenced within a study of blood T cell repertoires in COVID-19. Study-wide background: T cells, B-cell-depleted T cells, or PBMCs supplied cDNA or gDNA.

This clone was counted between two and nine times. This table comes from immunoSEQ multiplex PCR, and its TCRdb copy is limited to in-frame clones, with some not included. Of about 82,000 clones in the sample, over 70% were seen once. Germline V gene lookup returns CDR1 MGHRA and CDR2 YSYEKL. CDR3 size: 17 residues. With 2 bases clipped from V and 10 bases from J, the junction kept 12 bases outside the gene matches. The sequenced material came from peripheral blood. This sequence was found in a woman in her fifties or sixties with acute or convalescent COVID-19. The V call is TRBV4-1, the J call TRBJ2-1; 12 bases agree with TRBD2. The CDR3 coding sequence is TGCGCCAGCAGCCAACCGGACGGACTAGCGGGAAGAGGGGAGCAGTTCTTC. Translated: CASSQPDGLAGRGEQFF.